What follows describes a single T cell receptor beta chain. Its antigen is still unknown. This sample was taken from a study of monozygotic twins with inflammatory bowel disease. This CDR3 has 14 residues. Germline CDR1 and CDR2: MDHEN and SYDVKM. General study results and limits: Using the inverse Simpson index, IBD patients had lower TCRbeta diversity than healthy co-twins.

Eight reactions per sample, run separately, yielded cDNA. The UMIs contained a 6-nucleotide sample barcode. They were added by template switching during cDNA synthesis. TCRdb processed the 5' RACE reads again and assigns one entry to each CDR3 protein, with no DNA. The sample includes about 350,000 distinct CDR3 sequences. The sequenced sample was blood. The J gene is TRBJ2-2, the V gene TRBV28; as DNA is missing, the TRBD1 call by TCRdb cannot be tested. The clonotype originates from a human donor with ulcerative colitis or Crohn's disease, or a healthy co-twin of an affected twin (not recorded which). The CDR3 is CASLETGNTGELFF.